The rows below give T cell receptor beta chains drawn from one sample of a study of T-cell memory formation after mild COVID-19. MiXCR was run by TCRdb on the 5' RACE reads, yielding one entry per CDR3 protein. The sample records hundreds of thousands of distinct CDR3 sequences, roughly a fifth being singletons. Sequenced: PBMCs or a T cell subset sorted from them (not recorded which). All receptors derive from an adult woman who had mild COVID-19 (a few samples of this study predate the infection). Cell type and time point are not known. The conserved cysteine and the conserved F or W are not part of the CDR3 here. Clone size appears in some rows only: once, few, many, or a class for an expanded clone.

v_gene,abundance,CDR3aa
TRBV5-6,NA,ASVRGGLGYGYT
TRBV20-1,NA,SAIGLSSYNEQF
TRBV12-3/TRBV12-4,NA,ASSFFQTIHTQY
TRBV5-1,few,ASSLGLDARAIPMNTEAF
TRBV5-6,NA,ASSLAVRDNSGNTIY
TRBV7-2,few,ASSLSVLAGVLDTQY
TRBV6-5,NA,ASSYLDRGSNQPQH
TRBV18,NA,ASSPKGLAGVQETQY
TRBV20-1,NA,SARDRQNYGYT
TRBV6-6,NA,ASTTKGGYTEAF
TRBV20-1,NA,SASGLAGGGTGELF
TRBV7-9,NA,ASSLGAGVESNHPQH
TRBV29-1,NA,SVDGGAGIYGYT
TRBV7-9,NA,ASSLAAVDNYGYT
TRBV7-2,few,ASSYMGSTDTQY
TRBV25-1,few,ASSGQFTDGTDTQY
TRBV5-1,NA,ASSSRGRWDEQY
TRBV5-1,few,ASRLAGGTSNTGELF
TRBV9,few,ASSVVAGGLDTQY
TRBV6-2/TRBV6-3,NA,ASTRTGTNYGYT
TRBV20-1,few,SARLDGTEAF
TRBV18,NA,ASSPIVPGELF
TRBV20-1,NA,SARLSRGRGTGELF
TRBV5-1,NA,ASSFEGPGGELF
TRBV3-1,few,ASSQAALGRDTQY
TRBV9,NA,ASSRGASGGAVDTQY
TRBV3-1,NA,ASSQGQGKNQPQH
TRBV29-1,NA,SVEDRGDWTSTDTQY
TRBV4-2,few,ASSQEMGQGTF
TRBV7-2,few,ASSPTHGAGETQY
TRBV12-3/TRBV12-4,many,ASRLTSGSYEQY
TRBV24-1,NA,ATSDFGSYTGELF
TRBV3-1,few,ASSPTLTANIQY
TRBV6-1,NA,ASSVEVGRAF
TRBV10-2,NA,ASIDRGKNIQY
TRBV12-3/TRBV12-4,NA,ASSLGGGRDEQY
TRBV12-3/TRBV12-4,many,ASRLFGEQY
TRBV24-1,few,ATSGLGTGTDTQY